The rows below give T cell receptor beta chains drawn from one sample of a study of blood T cell repertoires in COVID-19. Assay: immunoSEQ multiplex PCR; the TCRdb copy retains only in-frame clones and omits some. There are about 220,000 clones in the sample; 82% occur only once, and about 3.4% lies in the top ten. Material for sequencing was PBMCs or T cells enriched from blood (not recorded which). All receptors come from a woman aged 55-70 years who had recovered from COVID-19. CDR3s include the opening cysteine and the closing phenylalanine or tryptophan. The D gene is left open where the match is weak. Not all rows give a size; the values are once, few, many and, for expanded clones, a class.

TRBV6-5,NA,TRBJ1-2,TRBD1,TGTGCCAGCAGTACCCCCGGGACAGGGGCTGGCTACACCTTC,CASSTPGTGAGYTF
TRBV7-2,few,TRBJ1-3,NA,TGTGCCAGCAGGGCCAGGGGCGACTCCACCATATATTTT,CASRARGDSTIYF
TRBV30,NA,TRBJ2-3,NA,TGTGCCTGGGGGTCGAGCACAGATACGCAGTATTTT,CAWGSSTDTQYF
TRBV2,NA,TRBJ2-3,TRBD2,TGTGCCAGCAGGGTAGCGGGGGGGTTGGATACGCAGTATTTT,CASRVAGGLDTQYF
TRBV2,NA,TRBJ2-1,TRBD2,TGTGCCAGCCCTGCCAGGACTAGCTTGATCAATGAGCAGTTCTTC,CASPARTSLINEQFF
TRBV5-6,NA,TRBJ1-4,NA,TGTGCCAGCAGCTCCCGAGGCGGGGGGAAACTGTTTTTT,CASSSRGGGKLFF
TRBV7-6,few,TRBJ2-7,TRBD2,TGTGCCAGCAGCTCAGGACTAGCGGGAGATGGGGAGCAGTACTTC,CASSSGLAGDGEQYF
TRBV2,NA,TRBJ1-1,NA,TGTGCCACCCGATCGAGTATGAACACTGAAGCTTTCTTT,CATRSSMNTEAFF
TRBV5-6,NA,TRBJ2-7,NA,TGTGCCAGCAGCTACCCGCCAGGCGAGCAGTACTTC,CASSYPPGEQYF
TRBV5-1,NA,TRBJ2-2,TRBD1,TGCGCCAGCAGCTTGGCCCGGACAGGGGTCGGCACCGGGGAGCTGTTTTTT,CASSLARTGVGTGELFF
TRBV19,NA,TRBJ1-5,NA,TGTGCCAGTAAGAACCCAGAGGATCAGCCCCAGCATTTT,CASKNPEDQPQHF
TRBV24-1,few,TRBJ2-5,TRBD1,TGTGCCACCAGTGATCCGGGACAGGGTGGCTCAGAGACCCAGTACTTC,CATSDPGQGGSETQYF
TRBV19,NA,TRBJ1-1,TRBD1,TGTGCCAGTTTCAGGGGGTGGAACAGTATGAACACTGAAGCTTTCTTT,CASFRGWNSMNTEAFF
TRBV7-9,NA,TRBJ1-3,NA,TGTGCCAGCAGTCACGAGGTGGACACCATATATTTT,CASSHEVDTIYF
TRBV29-1,NA,TRBJ2-7,TRBD2,TGCAGCGTAGGGACTAGCGGTTCCTACGAGCAGTACTTC,CSVGTSGSYEQYF
TRBV15,NA,TRBJ1-2,NA,TGTGCCACCAGCAGTTCCGGGAACTATGGCTACACCTTC,CATSSSGNYGYTF
TRBV29-1,NA,TRBJ1-5,TRBD1,TGCAGCGTTGGACAGGGTGATCAGCCCCAGCATTTT,CSVGQGDQPQHF
TRBV15,NA,TRBJ2-3,NA,TGTGCCACCAGGTGGGGCCGCCTGGGCACAGATACGCAGTATTTT,CATRWGRLGTDTQYF
TRBV7-2,NA,TRBJ2-5,TRBD2,TGTGCCAGCAGCTTGGGGGCGGGAGGCATCCAAGAGACCCAGTACTTC,CASSLGAGGIQETQYF
TRBV9,NA,TRBJ2-7,TRBD1,TGTGCCAGCAGCTTATCCGGGACAGTTCAAAACGAGCAGTACTTC,CASSLSGTVQNEQYF
TRBV14,NA,TRBJ1-3,TRBD1,TGTGCCAGCAGCCGGAACACAGGGGTCGGAAACACCATATATTTT,CASSRNTGVGNTIYF
TRBV6-2/TRBV6-3,NA,TRBJ1-2,NA,TGTGCCAGCAGTGATACCGGGACTGGCGGCTACACCTTC,CASSDTGTGGYTF
TRBV5-1,NA,TRBJ2-7,NA,TGCGCCAGCCACAGGGACTCCTACGAGCAGTACTTC,CASHRDSYEQYF
TRBV29-1,once,TRBJ1-2,NA,TGCAGCGTTGTTAGCAGGGCCTATGGCTACACCTTC,CSVVSRAYGYTF
TRBV15,once,TRBJ2-3,TRBD2,TGTGCCACCAGCACCCGGACTAGCGGGAGTTGGGCGGATACGCAGTATTTT,CATSTRTSGSWADTQYF
TRBV11-2,NA,TRBJ2-7,TRBD2,TGTGCCAGCAGCCCGGGGACTAGCGGGGGGGTAGGGAGCGAGCAGTACTTC,CASSPGTSGGVGSEQYF
TRBV10-3,NA,TRBJ2-2,TRBD1,TGTGCCATCAGTGATAACAGGGGGCTAGCCGGGGAGCTGTTTTTT,CAISDNRGLAGELFF
TRBV7-2,NA,TRBJ2-5,NA,TGTGCCAGCAGCCCCCAAGGAGGGGAAGAGACCCAGTACTTC,CASSPQGGEETQYF
TRBV19,NA,TRBJ1-2,TRBD1,TGTGCCAGTATCCGGGACAGGGTCAGAGGTGGCTACACCTTC,CASIRDRVRGGYTF
TRBV6-5,once,TRBJ1-4,NA,TGTGCCAGCAGTTACACGGCTAATGAAAAACTGTTTTTT,CASSYTANEKLFF
TRBV11-2,NA,TRBJ2-7,NA,TGTGCCAGCAGCCTTAGTTGGTCCGGGACGGGGGTCTACGAGCAGTACTTC,CASSLSWSGTGVYEQYF
TRBV5-6,NA,TRBJ2-1,TRBD1,TGTGCCAGCAGCTTGGGACAGGGCAATGAGCAGTTCTTC,CASSLGQGNEQFF
TRBV2,NA,TRBJ2-5,NA,TGTGCCAGCAGTGAAAAACGCCGGGAGAGGCAAGAGACCCAGTACTTC,CASSEKRRERQETQYF
TRBV7-2,NA,TRBJ1-3,NA,TGTGCCAGCAGCTCCCGACAGGCTGGAAACACCATATATTTT,CASSSRQAGNTIYF
TRBV18,NA,TRBJ2-7,NA,TGTGCCAGCTCTCCCTCGGGAGAGACCTACGGGCAGTACTTC,CASSPSGETYGQYF
TRBV6-5,NA,TRBJ2-7,TRBD2,TGTGCCAGCAGAATCGCGCCGGGACTAAGCTACGAGCAGTACTTC,CASRIAPGLSYEQYF
TRBV6-5,NA,TRBJ1-2,TRBD1,TGTGCCAGCAGTAAAAGACAGGGGGGCTATGGCTACACCTTC,CASSKRQGGYGYTF
TRBV3-1/TRBV3-2,NA,TRBJ2-2,TRBD1,TGTGCCAGCAGCCAGGATGGGACAGGGAGCACCGGGGAGCTGTTTTTT,CASSQDGTGSTGELFF
TRBV7-2,NA,TRBJ1-2,NA,TGTGCCAGCAGCTTAATTGAGGGAACTAACTATGGCTACACCTTC,CASSLIEGTNYGYTF
TRBV25-1,once,TRBJ2-1,TRBD2,TGTGCCAGCAGGGAAAGCGGGAGGTTGGACAATGAGCAGTTCTTC,CASRESGRLDNEQFF
TRBV19,few,TRBJ1-5,NA,TGTGCCAGTAGTATAGATCCGGTCCTAGCAGCCTCTAATCAGCCCCAGCATTTT,CASSIDPVLAASNQPQHF
TRBV2,NA,TRBJ1-6,NA,TGTGCCATAATGAGCTCCTATAATTCACCCCTCCACTTT,CAIMSSYNSPLHF
TRBV19,NA,TRBJ1-1,TRBD1,TGTGCCAGTAGTATCACAGGGGCTGACACTGAAGCTTTCTTT,CASSITGADTEAFF
TRBV30,NA,TRBJ2-1,NA,TGTGCCTGGAGCGATAATTCAGGGAATGAGCAGTTCTTC,CAWSDNSGNEQFF
TRBV2,NA,TRBJ1-6,NA,TGTGCCAGCAGTGACGCAGGGGATAATTCACCCCTCCACTTT,CASSDAGDNSPLHF
TRBV28,NA,TRBJ2-3,TRBD1,TGTGCCAGCCACCCTCGCGGGACAGGGTTAGGAGATACGCAGTATTTT,CASHPRGTGLGDTQYF
TRBV2,NA,TRBJ1-5,TRBD1,TGTGCCAGCAGCCTTACCGGGACAGCTAATCAGCCCCAGCATTTT,CASSLTGTANQPQHF
TRBV6-5,NA,TRBJ1-2,NA,TGTGCCAGCAGTCACCCAACAGGGAGAGGCTACACCTTC,CASSHPTGRGYTF
TRBV9,few,TRBJ2-7,NA,TGTGCCAGCAGCCTAAGTCCGGGAGAGTCCTACGAGCAGTACTTC,CASSLSPGESYEQYF
TRBV6-5,NA,TRBJ1-1,TRBD1,TGTGCCAGCAAGGGACAGACCGGCATGAACACTGAAGCTTTCTTT,CASKGQTGMNTEAFF
TRBV27,NA,TRBJ2-2,TRBD2,TGTGCCAGCAGTTGGGGACTAGCGGGAGCAGCCGGGGAGCTGTTTTTT,CASSWGLAGAAGELFF
TRBV5-4,NA,TRBJ1-6,NA,TGTGCCAGCAGCCCCTCCTCCGGGACAAGGGATTCACCCCTCCACTTT,CASSPSSGTRDSPLHF
TRBV5-1,NA,TRBJ1-4,NA,TGCGCCAGCAGCGTGGAGGCAGGTGTGAGTGAAAAACTGTTTTTT,CASSVEAGVSEKLFF
TRBV9,few,TRBJ2-5,NA,TGTGCCAGCAGCGTAGATCTGGAGACCCAGTACTTC,CASSVDLETQYF
TRBV19,few,TRBJ2-1,TRBD2,TGTGCCAGTAGTCCACGGGGGACTAGCGGGAGGGAGGCCTACAATGAGCAGTTCTTC,CASSPRGTSGREAYNEQFF
TRBV19,NA,TRBJ1-4,NA,TGTGCCAGTAGTAGGACACTGGCAACTAATGAAAAACTGTTTTTT,CASSRTLATNEKLFF
TRBV4-1,few,TRBJ1-2,NA,TGCGCCAGCAGCCAAGTGATCAGGGGCCATGGCTACACCTTC,CASSQVIRGHGYTF
TRBV19,NA,TRBJ2-1,NA,TGTGCCAGTAGTATAAAGGGACTGGCGGTAAGCTCCTACAATGAGCAGTTCTTC,CASSIKGLAVSSYNEQFF